This entry is about one T cell receptor beta chain. Its target is unknown. Germline V gene sequence: CDR1 SQVTM, CDR2 ANQGSEA. The germline V and J ends were trimmed by 6 bases and 5 bases, with 18 bases remaining between them. The CDR3 sequence is 14 residues long. The data derive from a study of siplizumab effects on memory and regulatory T cells. Study-wide results and limits: Among sequences traceable to unstimulated CD4+ memory cells, alloreactive ones were significantly reduced by siplizumab. Researchers could not give a naive or memory phenotype to roughly 75-96% of proliferating CD4+ or CD8+ clones.

Every sample had 95,000 to 100,000 of its TCR templates assayed. Assay used: immunoSEQ multiplex PCR; TCRdb lists only in-frame clones, some missing. Altogether about 56,000 clones are present, less than 98% being singletons, with the ten largest covering approximately 0.99%. The rearrangement links TRBV29-1 to TRBJ2-3; TRBD1 might be the D (5 bases). Sample: naive CD8+ T cells sorted from blood. This receptor was obtained from a human donor in good health. This chain's CDR3 is CSVEQAGIQDTQYF. CDR3 nucleotide sequence: TGCAGCGTCGAGCAGGCAGGGATTCAAGATACGCAGTATTTT.